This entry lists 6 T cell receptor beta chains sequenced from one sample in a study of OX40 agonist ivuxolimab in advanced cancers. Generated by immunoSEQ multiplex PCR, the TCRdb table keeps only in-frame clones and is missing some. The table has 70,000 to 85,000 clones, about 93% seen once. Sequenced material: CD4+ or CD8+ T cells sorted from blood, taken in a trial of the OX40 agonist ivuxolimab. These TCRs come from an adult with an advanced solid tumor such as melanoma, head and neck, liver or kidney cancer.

CDR3 sequence: CASSQVGQLNTEAFF. DNA for the CDR3: TGCGCCAGCAGCCAAGTGGGTCAGTTGAACACTGAAGCTTTCTTT. This chain connects TRBV4-1 to TRBJ1-1; no clear D. Per germline, CDR1 MGHRA and CDR2 YSYEKL. This CDR3 region has 15 residues. Deletions cut 1 base from V and 0 bases from J, with 9 bases between.

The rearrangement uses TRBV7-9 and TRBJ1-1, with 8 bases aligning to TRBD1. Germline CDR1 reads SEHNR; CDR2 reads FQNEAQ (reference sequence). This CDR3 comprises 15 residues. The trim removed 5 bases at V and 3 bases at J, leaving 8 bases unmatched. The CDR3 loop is CASSAPGGADTEAFF. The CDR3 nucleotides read TGTGCCAGCAGCGCCCCAGGGGGCGCGGACACTGAAGCTTTCTTT.

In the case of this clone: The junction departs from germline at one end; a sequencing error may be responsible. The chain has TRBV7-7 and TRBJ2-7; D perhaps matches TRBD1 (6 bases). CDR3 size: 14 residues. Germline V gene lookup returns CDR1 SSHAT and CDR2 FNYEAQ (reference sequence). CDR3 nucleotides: TGTGCTAGCAGCTTAGAAGTGGGGGCGGGTGAGCAGTACTTC. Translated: CASSLEVGAGEQYF.

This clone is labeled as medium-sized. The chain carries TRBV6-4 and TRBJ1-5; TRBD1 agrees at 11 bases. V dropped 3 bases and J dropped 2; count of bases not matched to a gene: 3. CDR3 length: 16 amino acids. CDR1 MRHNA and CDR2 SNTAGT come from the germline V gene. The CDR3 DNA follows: TGTGCCAGCAGTGATGGGACAGGGGGAGGCAATCAGCCCCAGCATTTT. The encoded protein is CASSDGTGGGNQPQHF.

This CDR3 is CASSIGAGGYTF. The CDR3 DNA sequence: TGTGCCAGTAGTATAGGAGCGGGTGGCTACACCTTC. V and J are TRBV19 and TRBJ1-2; D is unclear. This CDR3 is built from 12 residues. CDR1 and CDR2 from the germline V gene are LNHDA and SQIVND (reference sequence). V was clipped by 1 base and J by 7 bases, with 7 bases between them. Full variable domain (rest looked up from reference TRBV19 and TRBJ1-2): DGGITQSPKYLFRKEGQNVTLSCEQNLNHDAMYWYRQDPGQGLRLIYYSQIVNDFQKGDIAEGYSVSREKKESFPLTVTSAQKNPTAFYLCASSIGAGGYTFGSGTRLTVV.

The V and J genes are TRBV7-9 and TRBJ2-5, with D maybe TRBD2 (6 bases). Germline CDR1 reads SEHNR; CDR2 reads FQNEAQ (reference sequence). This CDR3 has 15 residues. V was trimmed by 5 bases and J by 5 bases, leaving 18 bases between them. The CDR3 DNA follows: TGTGCCAGCAGCATGGTTGTCGGGGGTCCGGAGACCCAGTACTTC. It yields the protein CASSMVVGGPETQYF.